This is a list of T cell receptor beta chains from one sample in a study of identical twins. TCRdb independently ran MiXCR on the 5' RACE reads; one entry per CDR3 protein. The table records roughly 1,500,000 distinct CDR3 sequences, about 30% of them present only once. Input material: cord blood. These receptors originate from a newborn girl in good health. CDR3s include the opening cysteine and the closing phenylalanine or tryptophan. Fields, in order: CDR3 length, V gene, clone size, D gene, J gene, CDR3 protein, CDR3 DNA. D genes are given only for firm matches. Clone size is stated in some rows and not others, as once, few, many or a class when expanded.

15	TRBV20-1	NA	NA	TRBJ2-7	CSARDPVEGGSEQYF	TGCAGTGCTAGAGATCCCGTGGAGGGAGGCTCCGAGCAGTACTTC
12	TRBV20-1	NA	NA	TRBJ2-1	CSAMTIYNEQFF	TGCAGTGCAATGACTATTTACAATGAGCAGTTCTTC
16	TRBV6-6	NA	TRBD2	TRBJ2-5	CAGSVLGLAPRETQYF	TGTGCCGGCAGTGTTCTGGGACTAGCCCCCAGAGAGACCCAGTACTTC
15	TRBV18	few	NA	TRBJ2-3	CASSPRDSYTDTQYF	TGTGCCAGCTCGCCACGGGACTCGTACACAGATACGCAGTATTTT
16	TRBV3-1	few	NA	TRBJ1-6	CASSQVLAGVTSPLHF	TGTGCCAGCAGCCAAGTGTTAGCAGGGGTCACGTCACCCCTCCACTTT
16	TRBV5-8	NA	TRBD1	TRBJ1-5	CASSLRTGFLNQPQHF	TGTGCCAGCAGCTTGCGGACAGGTTTCCTCAATCAGCCCCAGCATTTT
15	TRBV3-1	NA	NA	TRBJ2-1	CACSRHLLGDNEQFF	TGTGCCTGCAGTCGACACCTCCTAGGCGACAATGAGCAGTTCTTC
17	TRBV21-1	NA	NA	TRBJ2-3	CAGSKVSDRARADTQYF	TGTGCCGGCAGCAAAGTTTCCGACAGGGCTAGGGCAGATACGCAGTATTTT
17	TRBV27	NA	TRBD2	TRBJ2-7	CASSSPRGGSLYNEQYF	TGTGCCAGCAGTTCCCCTCGGGGCGGGAGTCTCTACAATGAGCAGTACTTC
14	TRBV7-9	many	NA	TRBJ1-1	CASSLVGENTEAFF	TGTGCCAGCAGCTTAGTAGGGGAAAACACTGAAGCTTTCTTT
15	TRBV27	once	NA	TRBJ2-5	CASSLNGSPYNEQYF	TGTGCCAGCAGTTTAAACGGGTCCCCATACAATGAGCAGTACTTC
14	TRBV10-3	few	NA	TRBJ1-1	CAISAGNTNTEAFF	TGTGCCATCAGCGCAGGGAACACGAACACTGAAGCTTTCTTT
14	TRBV28	NA	NA	TRBJ2-1	CAGSSTEDWNEQFF	TGTGCCGGCAGTTCCACGGAGGATTGGAATGAGCAGTTCTTC
15	TRBV29-1	few	TRBD2	TRBJ2-1	CSVAGTSGRANEQFF	TGCAGCGTTGCCGGGACTAGCGGGAGGGCCAATGAGCAGTTCTTC
14	TRBV20-1	NA	NA	TRBJ2-7	CSAQNGQSSYEQYF	TGCAGTGCCCAGAATGGGCAGAGCTCCTACGAGCAGTACTTC
15	TRBV6-5	NA	TRBD1	TRBJ1-6	CASSYRGTGRSPLHF	TGTGCCAGCAGTTATCGAGGGACAGGTCGTTCACCCCTCCACTTT
16	TRBV29-1	NA	TRBD2	TRBJ2-7	CSVEAWTSGRGYEQYF	TGCAGCGTTGAAGCCTGGACTAGCGGGAGAGGATACGAGCAGTACTTC
15	TRBV24-1	NA	NA	TRBJ1-2	CVTSDLVTGPYGYTF	TGTGTCACCAGTGATTTGGTGACAGGACCCTATGGCTACACCTTC
15	TRBV12-3/TRBV12-4	NA	NA	TRBJ1-4	CASSLGSGGDEKLFF	TGTGCCAGCAGTTTAGGAAGCGGGGGCGATGAAAAACTGTTTTTT
14	TRBV15	few	TRBD1	TRBJ1-4	CATSREWTGEKLFF	TGTGCCACCAGCAGAGAATGGACAGGGGAAAAACTGTTTTTT